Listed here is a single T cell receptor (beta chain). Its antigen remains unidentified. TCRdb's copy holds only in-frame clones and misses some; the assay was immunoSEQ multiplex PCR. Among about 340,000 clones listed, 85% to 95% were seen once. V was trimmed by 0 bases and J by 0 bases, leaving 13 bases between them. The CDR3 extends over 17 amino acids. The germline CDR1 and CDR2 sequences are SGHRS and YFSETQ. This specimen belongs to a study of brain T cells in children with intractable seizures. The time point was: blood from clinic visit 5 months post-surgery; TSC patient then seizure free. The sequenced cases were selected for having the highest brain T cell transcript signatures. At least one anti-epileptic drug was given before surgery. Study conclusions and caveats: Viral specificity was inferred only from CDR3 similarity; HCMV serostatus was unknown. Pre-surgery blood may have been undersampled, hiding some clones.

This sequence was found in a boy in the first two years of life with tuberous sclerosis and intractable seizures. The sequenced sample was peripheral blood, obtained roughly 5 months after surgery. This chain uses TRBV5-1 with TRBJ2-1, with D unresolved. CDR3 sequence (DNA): TGCGCCAGCAGCTTGGCCGGGCGGCAGAGCTCCTACAATGAGCAGTTCTTC. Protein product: CASSLAGRQSSYNEQFF.